What follows are 18 T cell receptor beta chains derived from one specimen sequenced in a study of blood T cell repertoires in COVID-19. The data were produced by immunoSEQ multiplex PCR, yet TCRdb's version contains in-frame clones alone and is incomplete. The repertoire consists of about 260,000 clones, with 75% to 90% occurring once and the leading ten covering over 1.5%. Material for sequencing was peripheral blood. The receptors shown here come from a man younger than 45 with active or convalescent COVID-19.

The chain recombines TRBV5-1 with TRBJ2-7, with 13 bases fitting TRBD2. Unmatched junction bases numbered 0, after V lost 4 bases and J lost 2 bases. The CDR3 runs 14 residues. Germline assignment: CDR1 SGHRS and CDR2 YFSETQ. CDR3 sequence: CASSGLAGAYEQYF. The CDR3 DNA follows: TGCGCCAGCAGCGGACTAGCGGGGGCCTACGAGCAGTACTTC.

The chain combines TRBV9 with TRBJ1-5; 7 nucleotides align to TRBD1. The CDR3 totals 15 residues. The J segment lost 2 bases and the V segment lost 1 base, leaving 3 bases of the junction unmatched. Germline lookup yields CDR1 SGDLS and CDR2 YYNGEE. The CDR3 region has the DNA TGTGCCAGCAGCGTATCAGGGGGTGGCAATCAGCCCCAGCATTTT. It translates to CASSVSGGGNQPQHF.

The count of this clone is one. This chain connects TRBV7-2 to TRBJ1-2, with TRBD1 as a possible D gene (6 bases). With 3 bases removed from V and 12 bases from J, the gap between germline ends came to 20 bases. The CDR3 is 14 amino acids. Germline CDR1 reads SGHTA; CDR2 reads FQGNSA. CDR3 DNA: TGTGCCAGCAGCTTCTATGATTCAGGGGAATTGGACACCTTC. It codes for CASSFYDSGELDTF.

This chain connects TRBV18 to TRBJ2-5; 15 bases are a match to TRBD2. CDR1 and CDR2 from the germline V gene are KGHSH and LQKENI. The CDR3 sequence is 17 residues long. V trimming: 4 bases; J trimming: 2 bases; junction bases outside the gene matches: 5. In DNA, the CDR3 is TGTGCCAGCTCACTGGGACTAGCGGGGGGCCTTCAAGAGACCCAGTACTTC. It specifies CASSLGLAGGLQETQYF.

This clone has just one count. The genes are TRBV5-1 and TRBJ2-3; D perhaps matches TRBD1 (5 bases). V lost 3 bases and J 6 bases, leaving 11 bases between the germline ends. CDR3 length equals 13 residues. Germline CDR1 SGHRS, CDR2 YFSETQ. CDR3 sequence (DNA): TGCGCCAGCAGCTCATCCAGGGTGGATACGCAGTATTTT. It is translated as CASSSSRVDTQYF.

The chain combines TRBV7-9 with TRBJ2-1, with 8 bases lining up with TRBD1. V was pared by 6 bases and J by 12 bases, with 19 bases of the junction left unmatched. From germline, CDR1 is SEHNR and CDR2 FQNEAQ (reference sequence). The length of the CDR3 is 16 residues. CDR3 residues: CASSRGGTGPQQGQFF. The CDR3 region has the DNA TGTGCCAGCAGTCGAGGGGGGACAGGTCCCCAGCAAGGGCAGTTCTTC.

This chain joins TRBV7-6 and TRBJ1-1; 11 bases match TRBD1. The CDR3 contains 16 residues. Germline trimming cut 1 base from V and 6 bases from J; bases unmatched to any gene: 7. Germline CDR1 SGHVS, CDR2 FNYEAQ. This CDR3 is CASSLGSGQGGSEAFF. The CDR3 nucleotides are TGTGCCAGCAGCTTAGGTTCGGGACAGGGGGGGTCTGAAGCTTTCTTT.

This clone was recorded only once. CDR3 sequence reads: CASSSSGNMGRGAFF. The CDR3 DNA reads as TGTGCCAGCAGTTCCTCCGGCAATATGGGCCGGGGTGCTTTCTTT. The chain combines TRBV6-2 or TRBV6-3 with TRBJ1-1; D not certain. The CDR3 loop spans 15 amino acids. The V and J ends lost 4 bases and 11 bases respectively, with 23 bases between them. Germline CDR1 and CDR2: MNHEY and SVGEGT.

The V and J genes are TRBV4-1 and TRBJ1-1; D might be TRBD1 (6 bases). V was cut by 1 base and J by 4 bases, with 19 bases left in between. The V gene's germline CDR1 is MGHRA and CDR2 YSYEKL. The CDR3 length is 17 residues. The CDR3 sequence: CASSQVRQGTGSTEAFF. Written as DNA, the CDR3 is TGCGCCAGCAGCCAAGTCCGCCAGGGTACAGGGAGCACTGAAGCTTTCTTT.

Concerning this clone: The identical CDR3 is also encoded by other nucleotide sequences in the sample. CDR3 in DNA: TGTGCCAGCTCACCAAGGACGGGGGGGGTCGAGACCCAGTACTTC. Its protein product is CASSPRTGGVETQYF. The chain couples TRBV18 to TRBJ2-5, with TRBD2 matching 8 bases. V lost 2 bases to trimming and J lost 5 bases; unmatched junction nucleotides: 7. The CDR3 runs to 15 residues. The germline CDR1 and CDR2 sequences are KGHSH and LQKENI.

V is TRBV27 and J is TRBJ1-1; tentatively, D is TRBD1 (5 bases). The CDR3 runs 15 residues. Germline V gene lookup returns CDR1 MNHEY and CDR2 SMNVEV (reference sequence). V was shortened by 6 bases and J by 4 bases, with 18 bases between the two germline ends. CDR3 loop: CASRPSTGVATEAFF. The CDR3 DNA is TGTGCCAGCAGACCGTCGACGGGGGTGGCCACTGAAGCTTTCTTT.

The gene calls are TRBV4-1 and TRBJ1-1; D is undetermined. The germline gives CDR1 MGHRA, CDR2 YSYEKL. Between the trimmed V and J ends, which lost 2 bases and 1 base, there was a span of 23 bases. This CDR3 spans 19 amino acids. CDR3 nucleotides: TGCGCCAGCAGCCAAACCCCGACAAGCCTAGGACGGGGGAACACTGAAGCTTTCTTT. Its translation: CASSQTPTSLGRGNTEAFF.

The chain employs TRBV9 and TRBJ1-4, with no clear D. V lost 4 bases to trimming and J lost 6 bases, with 13 bases between them. This CDR3 comprises 14 residues. Germline-derived CDR1 and CDR2 are SGDLS and YYNGEE. The CDR3 here is CASSKQMSDEKLFF. In DNA form, the CDR3 reads TGTGCCAGCAGCAAACAGATGAGTGATGAAAAACTGTTTTTT.

This clone has just one count. The chain is built from TRBV30 and TRBJ1-5; 7 bases fit TRBD1. The CDR3 totals 15 residues. Germline trimming cut 1 base from V and 3 bases from J; bases unmatched to any gene: 6. Germline CDR1 and CDR2: GTSNPN and SVGIG (reference sequence). This chain's CDR3 is CAWSESRGYNQPQHF. CDR3 nucleotide sequence: TGTGCCTGGAGTGAGAGCAGGGGGTACAATCAGCCCCAGCATTTT.

The chain joins TRBV9 to TRBJ2-2; 8 nucleotides line up with TRBD2. The germline gives CDR1 SGDLS, CDR2 YYNGEE. The V and J ends lost 6 bases and 1 base, in that order; junction bases with no gene match: 2. This CDR3 region has 14 residues. CDR3 amino acids: CASTAGGNTGELFF. CDR3 in DNA: TGTGCCAGCACCGCGGGGGGGAACACCGGGGAGCTGTTTTTT.

This rearrangement joins TRBV27 to TRBJ2-1; 7 nucleotides align to TRBD1. Germline V CDR1 and CDR2: MNHEY, SMNVEV (reference sequence). This CDR3 is built from 16 residues. V was pared by 6 bases and J by 2 bases, with 10 bases of the junction left unmatched. In DNA form, the CDR3 reads TGTGCCAGCAGACCCCAGACAGGGAACCCCTACAATGAGCAGTTCTTC. Residues: CASRPQTGNPYNEQFF.

This clone was recorded once. The chain uses TRBV19 and TRBJ1-4; 7 positions match TRBD1. Germline V CDR1 and CDR2: LNHDA, SQIVND (reference sequence). After removal of 4 bases from V and 6 bases from J, the junction contained 5 bases not matched to a gene. CDR3 size: 14 residues. The DNA for the CDR3 is TGTGCCAGTAGTAGACAGGGTTGGGATGAAAAACTGTTTTTT. Translation gives CASSRQGWDEKLFF.

The chain carries TRBV5-4 and TRBJ1-3, with D uncertain. CDR3 length: 13 amino acids. Germline V lookup: CDR1 SGHNT, CDR2 YYREEE (reference sequence). V was pared by 5 bases and J by 7 bases, with 13 bases between. The CDR3 nucleotides read TGTGCCAGCAGTGTCGGTCGGGGTAACACCATATATTTT. It codes for CASSVGRGNTIYF.